Below are 11 T cell receptor beta chains sequenced from a single sample in a study of PD-1 blockade in classical Hodgkin lymphoma. Sequencing was performed with immunoSEQ multiplex PCR; in TCRdb, only in-frame clones are kept and a portion is missing. The sample consists of approximately 73,000 clones, approximately 94% of them appearing once. With no exception, relapse followed autologous stem cell transplantation in all patients, and brentuximab vedotin exposure varied. Sequenced material: peripheral blood mononuclear cells (PBMCs), taken at baseline. The receptors derive from a human donor with classical Hodgkin lymphoma.

This rearrangement joins TRBV7-8 to TRBJ1-5; D may be TRBD1 (5 bases). The CDR3 spans 16 residues. Germline CDR1 and CDR2: SGHVS and FQNEAQ. V lost 2 bases and J 2 bases, leaving 13 bases between the germline ends. CDR3 nucleotide sequence: TGTGCCAGCAGCTTATTTCCCCGACAGCGCAATCAGCCCCAGCATTTT. It encodes CASSLFPRQRNQPQHF.

The CDR3: CASSATGSQETQYF. CDR3 DNA: TGCGCCAGCAGCGCCACAGGCTCCCAAGAGACCCAGTACTTC. The chain joins TRBV5-1 to TRBJ2-5; TRBD1 is a possible D gene (5 bases). The germline V gene has CDR1 SGHRS and CDR2 YFSETQ. The CDR3 spans 14 residues. V was cut by 4 bases and J by 1 base, with 11 bases left in between.

The V and J genes are TRBV7-9 and TRBJ2-7; 7 bases align to TRBD2. Germline CDR1 and CDR2: SEHNR and FQNEAQ (reference sequence). The CDR3 loop spans 14 amino acids. V lost 5 bases to trimming and J lost 3 bases; unmatched junction nucleotides: 7. The CDR3, as DNA: TGTGCCAGCAGCCCAGCGGGGAAGAACTACGAGCAGTACTTC. Translating gives CASSPAGKNYEQYF.

This sequence joins TRBV11-2 and TRBJ2-1; possible D gene TRBD2, 5 bases. The CDR3 consists of 12 residues. Trimming pared 5 bases from V and 9 bases from J, leaving 11 bases between. CDR1 is SGHAT and CDR2 is FQNNGV in the germline V gene. Written as DNA, the CDR3 is TGTGCCAGCAGCCCCGGGATAATTGAGCAGTTCTTC. Translation gives CASSPGIIEQFF. The full variable domain, its missing parts supplied by reference TRBV11-2 and TRBJ2-1, is EAGVAQSPRYKIIEKRQSVAFWCNPISGHATLYWYQQILGQGPKLLIQFQNNGVVDDSQLPKDRFSAERLKGVDSTLKIQPAKLEDSAVYLCASSPGIIEQFFGPGTRLTVL.

The rearrangement uses TRBV6-5 and TRBJ2-1; D is perhaps TRBD1 (7 bases). The CDR3 spans 13 residues. Per germline, CDR1 MNHEY and CDR2 SVGAGI. Trimming took off 8 bases at V and 7 bases at J, with 15 bases between the two ends. The CDR3 protein is CASGGGSRNEQFF. CDR3 sequence (DNA): TGTGCCAGCGGAGGGGGCAGTCGGAATGAGCAGTTCTTC.

The chain is built from TRBV4-1 and TRBJ2-3, with D tentatively TRBD2 (5 bases). The germline V and J ends were trimmed by 8 bases and 2 bases, with 20 bases remaining between them. The germline V gene has CDR1 MGHRA and CDR2 YSYEKL. The length of the CDR3 is 16 residues. CDR3 region: CASSEFGGGFTDTQYF. As DNA, the CDR3 is TGCGCCAGCTCTGAATTTGGAGGCGGGTTCACAGATACGCAGTATTTT.

This clone was seen a single time. V is TRBV4-2 and J is TRBJ2-1, with unresolved D. The CDR3 is 18 residues long. Trimming stripped 0 bases from V and 4 bases from J, with 19 bases between. Germline V CDR1 and CDR2: LGHNA, YNFKEQ. Here the CDR3 reads CASSQDLPASASYNEQFF. The CDR3 DNA follows: TGTGCCAGCAGCCAAGATTTACCCGCGTCGGCAAGTTACAATGAGCAGTTCTTC.

V gene TRBV19 combines with J gene TRBJ2-1, with 7 bases fitting TRBD2. This CDR3 is built from 15 residues. The trim removed 4 bases at V and 6 bases at J, leaving 9 bases unmatched. Germline V gives CDR1 LNHDA, CDR2 SQIVND (reference sequence). CDR3 region: CASSNPGGIGNEQFF. The DNA for the CDR3 is TGTGCCAGTAGTAACCCCGGGGGGATAGGCAATGAGCAGTTCTTC.

The chain links TRBV18 to TRBJ2-5; 7 nucleotides align to TRBD2. The ends lost 2 bases at V and 3 bases at J; junction bases unmatched: 12. Germline values: CDR1 KGHSH, CDR2 LQKENI. This CDR3 is built from 17 residues. CDR3 nucleotides: TGTGCCAGCTCACCAAACACGGTGGGGGGGATGAAAGAGACCCAGTACTTC. Encoded protein: CASSPNTVGGMKETQYF.

This chain connects TRBV29-1 to TRBJ2-7; D ambiguous. This CDR3 comprises 14 residues. Trimming took 1 base from V and 3 from J, leaving 13 bases between them. The germline V gene encodes CDR1 SQVTM and CDR2 ANQGSEA. DNA for the CDR3: TGCAGCGTTGAAGTTCGTCAGGACGGCTACGAGCAGTACTTC. Translating it yields CSVEVRQDGYEQYF.

The V gene is TRBV29-1, the J gene TRBJ2-7; TRBD2 matches at 12 bases. This CDR3 is built from 16 residues. The V segment lost 7 bases and the J segment 0 bases; nucleotides outside the gene matches: 10. Germline CDR1 reads SQVTM; CDR2 reads ANQGSEA. CDR3 nucleotide sequence: TGCAGCGCCCAGGGACTAGCGGGCGTAAACTCCTACGAGCAGTACTTC. It translates to CSAQGLAGVNSYEQYF.